This TCR beta chain emerged from a study of shared clonotypes between healthy human individuals. Study-wide background: Donors, aged 18 to 49, were a couple of women and a few men. Study observations and caveats: Estimated richness values were generally larger in naive subsets than in memory subsets. Since donors were few, the genetic and exposure-history diversity represented was limited.

The authors loaded 200 ng DNA, about 30,000 T cell genomes, into sorted-subset replicate PCRs. Libraries were prepared by immunoSEQ multiplex PCR; TCRdb keeps only in-frame clonotypes and omits some of them. The table lists roughly 1,500,000 clones, approximately 98% of them singletons. The germline V gene encodes CDR1 LNHNV and CDR2 YYDKDF (reference sequence). CDR3 length: 15 amino acids. V lost 2 bases, J lost 3 bases, and 13 bases lay in between. A note on this clone: Its matching antigen is unknown.

This chain connects TRBV15 to TRBJ2-5; possible D gene TRBD2, 5 bases. The sequenced sample was naive CD4+ T cells sorted from blood. This sample's subset: CD45RA+ positively selected. This TCR derives from a man aged 30 to 45 in good health. The CDR3 DNA follows: TGTGCCACCAGCAGAAGAGGGAGAGTAGAAGAGACCCAGTACTTC. This sequence encodes CATSRRGRVEETQYF.